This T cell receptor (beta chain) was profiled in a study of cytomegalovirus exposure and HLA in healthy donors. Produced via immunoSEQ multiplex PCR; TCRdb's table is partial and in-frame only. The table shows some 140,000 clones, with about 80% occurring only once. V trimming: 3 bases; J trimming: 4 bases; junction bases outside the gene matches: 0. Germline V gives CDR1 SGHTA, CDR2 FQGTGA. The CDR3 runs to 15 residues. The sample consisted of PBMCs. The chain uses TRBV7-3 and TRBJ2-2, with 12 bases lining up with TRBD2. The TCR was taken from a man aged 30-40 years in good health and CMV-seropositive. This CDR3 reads CASSLTSGSTGELFF. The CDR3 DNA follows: TGTGCCAGCAGCTTGACTAGCGGGAGCACCGGGGAGCTGTTTTTT.